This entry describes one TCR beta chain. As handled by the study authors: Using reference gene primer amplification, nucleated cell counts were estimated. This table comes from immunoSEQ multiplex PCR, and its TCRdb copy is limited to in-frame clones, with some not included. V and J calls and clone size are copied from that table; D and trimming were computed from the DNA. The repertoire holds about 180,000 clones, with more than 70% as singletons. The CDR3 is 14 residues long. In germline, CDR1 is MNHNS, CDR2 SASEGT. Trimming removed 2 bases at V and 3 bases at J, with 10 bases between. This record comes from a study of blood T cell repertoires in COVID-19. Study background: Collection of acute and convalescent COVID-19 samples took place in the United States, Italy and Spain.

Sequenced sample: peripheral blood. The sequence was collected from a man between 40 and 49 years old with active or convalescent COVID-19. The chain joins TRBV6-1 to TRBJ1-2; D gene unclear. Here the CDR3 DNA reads TGTGCCAGCAGTGAACTAGACCGATACTATGGCTACACCTTC. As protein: CASSELDRYYGYTF.